Sequencing of this T cell receptor beta chain was carried out in a study of blood T cell repertoires in COVID-19. Study-level background: Italy, Spain and the United States were the sources of the convalescent and acute COVID-19 samples.

The table came from immunoSEQ multiplex PCR; TCRdb's copy has only in-frame clones and leaves some out. The sample has over 150,000 clones, 87% seen once; the top ten hold about a tenth. Seattle-derived patients entered the study during active infection and were followed longitudinally. Per germline, CDR1 SEHNR and CDR2 FQNEAQ (reference sequence). The CDR3 extends over 12 amino acids. Between the trimmed V and J ends, which lost 5 bases and 4 bases, there was a span of 6 bases. Material: peripheral blood. The chain has TRBV7-9 and TRBJ2-1; D is unclear. The sequence was collected from a woman in her sixties or seventies with COVID-19, enrolled during active disease. CDR3 loop: CASSHEYNEQFF. In nucleotides, the CDR3 is TGTGCCAGCAGCCACGAGTACAATGAGCAGTTCTTC.